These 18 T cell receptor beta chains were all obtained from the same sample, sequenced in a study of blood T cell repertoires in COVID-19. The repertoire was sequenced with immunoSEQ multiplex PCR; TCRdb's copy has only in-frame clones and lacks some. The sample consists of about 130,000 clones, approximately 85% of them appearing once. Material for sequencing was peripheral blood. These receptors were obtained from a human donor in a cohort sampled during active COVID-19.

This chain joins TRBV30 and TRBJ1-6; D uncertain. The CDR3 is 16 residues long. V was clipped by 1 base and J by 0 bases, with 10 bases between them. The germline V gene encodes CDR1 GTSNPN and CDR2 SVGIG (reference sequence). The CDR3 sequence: CAWSELPSSYNSPLHF. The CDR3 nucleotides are TGTGCCTGGAGTGAACTCCCGAGCTCCTATAATTCACCCCTCCACTTT.

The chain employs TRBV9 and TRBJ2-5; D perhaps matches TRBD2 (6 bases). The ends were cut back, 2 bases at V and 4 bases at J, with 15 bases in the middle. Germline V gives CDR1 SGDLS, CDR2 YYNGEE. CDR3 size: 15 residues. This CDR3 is CASSVPMGGGETQYF. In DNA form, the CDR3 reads TGTGCCAGCAGCGTTCCCATGGGAGGTGGAGAGACCCAGTACTTC.

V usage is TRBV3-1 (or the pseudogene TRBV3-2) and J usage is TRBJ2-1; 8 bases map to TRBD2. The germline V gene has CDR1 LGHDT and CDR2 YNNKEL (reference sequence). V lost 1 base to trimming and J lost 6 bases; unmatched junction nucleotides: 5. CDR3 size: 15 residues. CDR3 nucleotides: TGTGCCAGCAGCCAAGTGGCTCTAGCGGGCAATGAGCAGTTCTTC. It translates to CASSQVALAGNEQFF.

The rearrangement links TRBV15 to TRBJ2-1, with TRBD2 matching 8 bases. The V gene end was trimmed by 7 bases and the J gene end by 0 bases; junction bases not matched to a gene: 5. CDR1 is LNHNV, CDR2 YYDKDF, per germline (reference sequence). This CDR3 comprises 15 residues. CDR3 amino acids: CATKKRERSYNEQFF. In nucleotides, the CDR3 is TGTGCCACCAAGAAGCGGGAGCGCTCCTACAATGAGCAGTTCTTC.

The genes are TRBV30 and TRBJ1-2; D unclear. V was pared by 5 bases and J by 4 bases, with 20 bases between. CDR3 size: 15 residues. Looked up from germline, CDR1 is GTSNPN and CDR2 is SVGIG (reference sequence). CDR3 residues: CAWEGSKISGYGYTF. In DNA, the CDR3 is TGTGCCTGGGAAGGATCGAAGATATCGGGCTATGGCTACACCTTC.

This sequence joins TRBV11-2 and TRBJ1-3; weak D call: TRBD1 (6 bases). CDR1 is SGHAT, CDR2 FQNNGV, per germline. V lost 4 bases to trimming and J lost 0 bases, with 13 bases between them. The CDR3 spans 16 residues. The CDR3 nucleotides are TGTGCCAGCAGCTCGGACAGCCTCCTCTCTGGAAACACCATATATTTT. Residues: CASSSDSLLSGNTIYF.

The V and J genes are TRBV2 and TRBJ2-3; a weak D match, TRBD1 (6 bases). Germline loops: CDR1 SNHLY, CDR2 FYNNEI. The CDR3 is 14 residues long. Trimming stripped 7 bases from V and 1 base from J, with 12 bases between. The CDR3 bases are TGTGCCAGCAACACCAACAGGGGCACAGATACGCAGTATTTT. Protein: CASNTNRGTDTQYF.

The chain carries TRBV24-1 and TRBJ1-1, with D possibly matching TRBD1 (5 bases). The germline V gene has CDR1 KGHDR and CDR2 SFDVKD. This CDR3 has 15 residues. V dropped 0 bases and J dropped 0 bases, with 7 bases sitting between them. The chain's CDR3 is CATSDLPGMNTEAFF. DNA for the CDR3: TGTGCCACCAGTGATTTGCCAGGGATGAACACTGAAGCTTTCTTT.

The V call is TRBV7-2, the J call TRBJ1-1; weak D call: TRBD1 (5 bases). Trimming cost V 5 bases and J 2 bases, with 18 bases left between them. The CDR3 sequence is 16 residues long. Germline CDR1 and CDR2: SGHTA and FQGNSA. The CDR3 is CASSISWGALNTEAFF. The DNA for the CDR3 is TGTGCCAGCAGCATTTCATGGGGCGCGTTAAACACTGAAGCTTTCTTT.

DNA of the CDR3: TGTGCCTCAATTATATCCCCCACGGACACTGAAGCTTTCTTT. Protein product: CASIISPTDTEAFF. The chain is built from TRBV30 and TRBJ1-1; D gene uncertain. This CDR3 region has 14 residues. CDR1 is GTSNPN and CDR2 is SVGIG in the germline V gene (reference sequence). V gave up 7 bases and J gave up 3 bases, with 18 bases separating them.

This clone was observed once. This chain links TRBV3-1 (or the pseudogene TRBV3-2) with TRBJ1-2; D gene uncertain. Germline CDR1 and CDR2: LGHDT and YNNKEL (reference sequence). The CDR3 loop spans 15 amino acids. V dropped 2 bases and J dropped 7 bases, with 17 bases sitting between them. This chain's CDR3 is CASSQPSRSLSGYTF. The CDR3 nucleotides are TGTGCCAGCAGCCAACCTAGCCGATCCCTGTCTGGCTACACCTTC.

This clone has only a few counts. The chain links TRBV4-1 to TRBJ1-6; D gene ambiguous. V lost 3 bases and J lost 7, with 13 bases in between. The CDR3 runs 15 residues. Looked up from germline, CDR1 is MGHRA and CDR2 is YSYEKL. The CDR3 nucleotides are TGCGCCAGCAGCCACCCCAGCGTGCCAAATTCACCCCTCCACTTT. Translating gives CASSHPSVPNSPLHF.

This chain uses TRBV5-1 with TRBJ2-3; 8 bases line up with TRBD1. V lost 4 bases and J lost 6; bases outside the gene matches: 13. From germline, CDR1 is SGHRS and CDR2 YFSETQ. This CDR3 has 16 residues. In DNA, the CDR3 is TGCGCCAGCAGCACATCCGGGACAGGAATGTGGGATACGCAGTATTTT. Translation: CASSTSGTGMWDTQYF.

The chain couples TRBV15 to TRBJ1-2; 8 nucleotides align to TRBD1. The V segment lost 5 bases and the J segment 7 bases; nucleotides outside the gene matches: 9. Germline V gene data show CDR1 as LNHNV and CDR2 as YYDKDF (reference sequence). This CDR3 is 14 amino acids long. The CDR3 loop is CATSGARQGIGYTF. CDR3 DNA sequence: TGTGCCACCAGCGGGGCGAGACAGGGGATTGGCTACACCTTC.

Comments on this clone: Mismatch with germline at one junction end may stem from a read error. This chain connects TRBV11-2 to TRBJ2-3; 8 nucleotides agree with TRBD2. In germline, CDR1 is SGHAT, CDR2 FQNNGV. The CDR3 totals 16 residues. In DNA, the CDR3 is TGTGCCAGCAGCTTACCAATCAGCGGGAGCACGGATACGCAGTATTTT. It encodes CASSLPISGSTDTQYF.

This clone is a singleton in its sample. The CDR3 region is CASSWGLAGGSNTGELFF. The CDR3 bases are TGCGCCAGCAGCTGGGGACTAGCGGGAGGGTCGAACACCGGGGAGCTGTTTTTT. The genes are TRBV5-1 and TRBJ2-2; 16 bases fit TRBD2. Germline assignment: CDR1 SGHRS and CDR2 YFSETQ. Trimming removed 3 bases from V and 0 bases from J; junction bases left unmatched: 2. The CDR3 loop spans 18 amino acids.

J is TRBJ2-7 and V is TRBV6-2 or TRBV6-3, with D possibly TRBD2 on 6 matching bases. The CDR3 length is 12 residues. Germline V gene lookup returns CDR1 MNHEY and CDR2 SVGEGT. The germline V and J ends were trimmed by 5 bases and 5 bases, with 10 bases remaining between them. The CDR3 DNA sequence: TGTGCCAGCAGTCTGCTAGCGAACGAGCAGTACTTC. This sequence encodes CASSLLANEQYF.

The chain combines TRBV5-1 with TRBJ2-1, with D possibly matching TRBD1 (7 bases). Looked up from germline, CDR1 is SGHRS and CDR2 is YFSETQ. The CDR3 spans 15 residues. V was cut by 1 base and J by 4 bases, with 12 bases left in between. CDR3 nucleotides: TGCGCCAGCAGCTTGTTGACAGGGACTTACAATGAGCAGTTCTTC. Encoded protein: CASSLLTGTYNEQFF.